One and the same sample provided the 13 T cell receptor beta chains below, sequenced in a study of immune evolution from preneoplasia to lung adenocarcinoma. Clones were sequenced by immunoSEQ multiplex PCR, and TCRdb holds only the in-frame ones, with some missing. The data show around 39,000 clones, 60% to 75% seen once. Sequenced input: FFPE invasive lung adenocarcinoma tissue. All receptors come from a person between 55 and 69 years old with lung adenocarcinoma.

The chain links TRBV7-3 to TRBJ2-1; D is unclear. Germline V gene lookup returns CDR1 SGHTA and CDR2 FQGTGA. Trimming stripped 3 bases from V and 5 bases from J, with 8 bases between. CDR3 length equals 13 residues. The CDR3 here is CASSLAMDNEQFF. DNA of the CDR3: TGTGCCAGCAGCTTGGCGATGGACAATGAGCAGTTCTTC. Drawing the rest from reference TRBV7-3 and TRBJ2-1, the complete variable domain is GAGVSQTPSNKVTEKGKYVELRCDPISGHTALYWYRQSLGQGPEFLIYFQGTGAADDSGLPNDRFFAVRPEGSVSTLKIQRTERGDSAVYLCASSLAMDNEQFFGPGTRLTVL.

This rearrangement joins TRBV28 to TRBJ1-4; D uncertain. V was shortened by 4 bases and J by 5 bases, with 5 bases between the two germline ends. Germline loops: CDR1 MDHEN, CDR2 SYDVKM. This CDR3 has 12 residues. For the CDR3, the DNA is TGTGCCAGCAGTTCCAGCAATGAAAAACTGTTTTTT. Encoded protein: CASSSSNEKLFF.

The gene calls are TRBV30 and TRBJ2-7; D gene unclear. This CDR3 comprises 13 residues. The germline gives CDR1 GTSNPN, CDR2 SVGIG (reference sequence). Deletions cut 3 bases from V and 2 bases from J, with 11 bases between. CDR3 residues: CAWRLAATYEQYF. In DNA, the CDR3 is TGTGCCTGGAGGCTGGCCGCTACCTACGAGCAGTACTTC.

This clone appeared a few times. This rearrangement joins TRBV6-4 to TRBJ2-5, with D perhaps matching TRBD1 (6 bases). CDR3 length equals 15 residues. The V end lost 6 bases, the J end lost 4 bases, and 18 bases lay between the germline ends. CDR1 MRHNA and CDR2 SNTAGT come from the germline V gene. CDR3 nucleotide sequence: TGTGCCAGCAGCGTCAATGGGGGCGGATTAGAGACCCAGTACTTC. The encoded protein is CASSVNGGGLETQYF.

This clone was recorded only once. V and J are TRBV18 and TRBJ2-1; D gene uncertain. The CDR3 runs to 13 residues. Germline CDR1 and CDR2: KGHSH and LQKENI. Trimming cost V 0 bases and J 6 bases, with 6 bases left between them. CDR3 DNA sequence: TGTGCCAGCTCACCACCTTCTTTCAATGAGCAGTTCTTC. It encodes CASSPPSFNEQFF.

In DNA, the CDR3 is TGTGCCAGCAGGATGAATAGCGGGGCATCCTACGAGCAGTACTTC. This gives the protein CASRMNSGASYEQYF. V is TRBV28 and J is TRBJ2-7; 8 nucleotides agree with TRBD2. This CDR3 region has 15 residues. Germline V gives CDR1 MDHEN, CDR2 SYDVKM. V trimming: 6 bases; J trimming: 1 base; junction bases outside the gene matches: 8.

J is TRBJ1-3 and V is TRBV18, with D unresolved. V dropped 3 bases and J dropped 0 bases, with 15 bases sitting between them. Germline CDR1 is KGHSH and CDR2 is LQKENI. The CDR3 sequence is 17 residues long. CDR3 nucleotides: TGTGCCAGCTCACCGAAGGTCAGGCCAAACTCTGGAAACACCATATATTTT. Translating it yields CASSPKVRPNSGNTIYF.

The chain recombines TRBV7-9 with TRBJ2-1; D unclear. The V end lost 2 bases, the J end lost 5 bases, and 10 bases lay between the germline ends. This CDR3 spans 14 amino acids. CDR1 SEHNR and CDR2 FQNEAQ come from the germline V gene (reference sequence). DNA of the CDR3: TGTGCCAGCAGCTTAAGTTGGCCGGACAATGAGCAGTTCTTC. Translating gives CASSLSWPDNEQFF. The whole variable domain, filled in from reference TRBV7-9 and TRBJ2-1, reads DTGVSQNPRHKITKRGQNVTFRCDPISEHNRLYWYRQTLGQGPEFLTYFQNEAQLEKSRLLSDRFSAERPKGSFSTLEIQRTEQGDSAMYLCASSLSWPDNEQFFGPGTRLTVL.

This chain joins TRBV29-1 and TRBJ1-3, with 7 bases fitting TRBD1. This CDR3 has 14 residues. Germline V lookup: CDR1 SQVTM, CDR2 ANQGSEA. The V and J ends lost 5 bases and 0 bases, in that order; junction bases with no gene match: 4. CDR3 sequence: CSVRDSDSGNTIYF. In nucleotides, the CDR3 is TGCAGCGTTCGGGACAGTGACTCTGGAAACACCATATATTTT.

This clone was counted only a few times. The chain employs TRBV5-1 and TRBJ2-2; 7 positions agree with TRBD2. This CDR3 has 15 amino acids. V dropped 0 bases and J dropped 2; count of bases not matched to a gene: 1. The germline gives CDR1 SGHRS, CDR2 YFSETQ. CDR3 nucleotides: TGCGCCAGCAGCTTGGGGGGACTAAACACCGGGGAGCTGTTTTTT. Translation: CASSLGGLNTGELFF.

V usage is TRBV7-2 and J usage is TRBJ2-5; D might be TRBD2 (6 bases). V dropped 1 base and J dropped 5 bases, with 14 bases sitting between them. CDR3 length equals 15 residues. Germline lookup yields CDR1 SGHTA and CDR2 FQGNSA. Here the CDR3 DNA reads TGTGCCAGCAGCTTAGGCGGGACGGGCGGGGAGACCCAGTACTTC. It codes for CASSLGGTGGETQYF.

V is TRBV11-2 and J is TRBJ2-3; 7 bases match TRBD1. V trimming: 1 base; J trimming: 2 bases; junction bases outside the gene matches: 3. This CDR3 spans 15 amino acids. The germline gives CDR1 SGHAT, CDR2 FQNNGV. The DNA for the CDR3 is TGTGCCAGCAGCTTAGCCAGGGGGTACACAGATACGCAGTATTTT. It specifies CASSLARGYTDTQYF.

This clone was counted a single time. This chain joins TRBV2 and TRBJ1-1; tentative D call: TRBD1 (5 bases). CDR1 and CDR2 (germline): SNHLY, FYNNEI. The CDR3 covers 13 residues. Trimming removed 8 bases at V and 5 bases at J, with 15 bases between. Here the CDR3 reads CASSQVEGTEAFF. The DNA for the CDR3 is TGTGCCAGCTCACAGGTAGAGGGGACTGAAGCTTTCTTT.